This passage covers 18 T cell receptor beta chains from one sample sequenced in a study of blood T cell repertoires in COVID-19. Sequenced by immunoSEQ multiplex PCR; TCRdb stores in-frame clones only, minus some. The data hold about 380,000 clones, with around nine tenths observed a single time. The sequencing sample was made of PBMCs or T cells enriched from blood (not recorded which). These receptor sequences come from a woman aged 18-30 years who had recovered from COVID-19.

The V call is TRBV7-9, the J call TRBJ1-4, with D possibly being TRBD1 (6 bases). The CDR3 is made up of 13 amino acids. V lost 4 bases to trimming and J lost 11 bases, with 14 bases between them. Germline V gene data show CDR1 as SEHNR and CDR2 as FQNEAQ (reference sequence). The DNA for the CDR3 is TGTGCCAGCAGCTCAAAAGTACAGGGTAAACTGTTTTTT. Amino acids: CASSSKVQGKLFF.

This chain uses TRBV7-2 with TRBJ1-4; the match to TRBD1 covers 9 bases. Trimming took 11 bases from V and 7 from J; bases not matched to a gene: 8. CDR3 length: 13 amino acids. CDR1 and CDR2 from the germline V gene are SGHTA and FQGNSA. The CDR3 coding sequence is TGTGCCGTACCGGACAGGGGCCCTGAAAAACTGTTTTTT. This encodes CAVPDRGPEKLFF.

The chain uses TRBV19 and TRBJ1-2; 9 nucleotides align to TRBD1. The CDR3 has 17 residues. Germline loops: CDR1 LNHDA, CDR2 SQIVND (reference sequence). Trimming took 5 bases from V and 2 from J; bases not matched to a gene: 12. This chain's CDR3 is CASSVPLRTGANYGYTF. In nucleotides, the CDR3 is TGTGCCAGTAGTGTACCATTACGGACAGGGGCCAACTATGGCTACACCTTC. The full variable domain, rest sourced from reference TRBV19 and TRBJ1-2, is DGGITQSPKYLFRKEGQNVTLSCEQNLNHDAMYWYRQDPGQGLRLIYYSQIVNDFQKGDIAEGYSVSREKKESFPLTVTSAQKNPTAFYLCASSVPLRTGANYGYTFGSGTRLTVV.

The gene calls are TRBV24-1 and TRBJ1-5; maybe TRBD1 (5 bases). The germline V and J ends were trimmed by 2 bases and 8 bases, with 12 bases remaining between them. CDR1 is KGHDR, CDR2 SFDVKD, per germline. The CDR3 has 14 residues. CDR3: CATSDSGGGKPQHF. Written as DNA, the CDR3 is TGTGCCACCAGTGATTCCGGGGGAGGAAAGCCCCAGCATTTT.

The chain has TRBV4-2 and TRBJ2-3; 7 bases are shared with TRBD1. Germline loops: CDR1 LGHNA, CDR2 YNFKEQ. This CDR3 is built from 15 residues. V lost 0 bases, J lost 4 bases, and 4 bases stayed unmatched. CDR3 in amino acids: CASSQDKGASDTQYF. CDR3 sequence (DNA): TGTGCCAGCAGCCAAGATAAGGGGGCTTCAGATACGCAGTATTTT.

This sequence joins TRBV6-4 and TRBJ2-7; 11 bases are shared with TRBD1. This CDR3 spans 15 amino acids. Germline values: CDR1 MRHNA, CDR2 SNTAGT. The V and J ends lost 3 bases and 4 bases, in that order; junction bases with no gene match: 5. CDR3: CASSERTGGTYEQYF. CDR3 DNA: TGTGCCAGCAGTGAGCGGACAGGGGGCACATACGAGCAGTACTTC.

This clone was seen just once. The chain recombines TRBV5-1 with TRBJ2-1; perhaps TRBD2 as D (6 bases). The V gene lost 7 bases and the J gene lost 9 bases, with 17 bases spanning the gap. The germline V gene encodes CDR1 SGHRS and CDR2 YFSETQ. This CDR3 has 13 residues. CDR3 coding DNA: TGCGCCAGCGGTGCGGCGGGGCGGAGTGAGCAGTTCTTC. Amino acid sequence: CASGAAGRSEQFF. Complete variable domain (other parts from reference TRBV5-1 and TRBJ2-1): KAGVTQTPRYLIKTRGQQVTLSCSPISGHRSVSWYQQTPGQGLQFLFEYFSETQRNKGNFPGRFSGRQFSNSRSEMNVSTLELGDSALYLCASGAAGRSEQFFGPGTRLTVL.

The gene calls are TRBV7-6 and TRBJ2-7; the match to TRBD1 covers 9 bases. The CDR3 covers 15 residues. CDR1 SGHVS and CDR2 FNYEAQ come from the germline V gene. V was pared by 1 base and J by 4 bases, with 5 bases of the junction left unmatched. In DNA form, the CDR3 reads TGTGCCAGCAGCTTAGAACAGGGGGCAGGGTACGAGCAGTACTTC. Translation: CASSLEQGAGYEQYF.

This clone was recorded many times. This CDR3 reads CASSRQGKSLLYGYTF. The CDR3 nucleotides are TGTGCCAGCAGTCGACAGGGTAAATCCCTTCTTTATGGCTACACCTTC. V usage is TRBV6-6 and J usage is TRBJ1-2; the match to TRBD1 covers 7 bases. This CDR3 is 16 amino acids long. Germline-derived CDR1 and CDR2 are MNHNY and SVGAGI (reference sequence). V dropped 5 bases and J dropped 5; count of bases not matched to a gene: 14.

This clone was seen only once. The chain uses TRBV7-9 and TRBJ2-7; 11 bases align to TRBD2. Per the germline V gene, CDR1 is SEHNR and CDR2 is FQNEAQ (reference sequence). J lost 4 bases, V lost 5 bases, and 10 bases had no gene match. The CDR3 runs to 16 residues. CDR3 region: CASSDNSLAGEYEQYF. The CDR3 DNA sequence: TGTGCCAGCAGCGATAATTCACTAGCGGGGGAGTACGAGCAGTACTTC.

This clone was counted once. This chain uses TRBV11-2 with TRBJ2-7; the D is unclear. The V and J ends lost 7 bases and 9 bases respectively, with 13 bases between them. The CDR3 length is 11 residues. CDR1 is SGHAT, CDR2 FQNNGV, per germline. In nucleotides, the CDR3 is TGTGCCAGCACTTTAGACGGTTCGCAGTACTTC. Residues: CASTLDGSQYF.

This chain joins TRBV7-9 and TRBJ1-4; D remains unclear. The CDR3 has 12 residues. Trimming removed 10 bases at V and 7 bases at J, with 13 bases between. The V gene's germline CDR1 is SEHNR and CDR2 FQNEAQ (reference sequence). Here the CDR3 reads CATSAPGEKLFF. CDR3 DNA: TGTGCCACCTCAGCGCCGGGTGAAAAACTGTTTTTT.

The V gene is TRBV13, the J gene TRBJ2-5; TRBD2 might be the D (5 bases). Trimming took off 5 bases at V and 0 bases at J, with 13 bases between the two ends. CDR1 and CDR2 from the germline V gene are PRHDT and FYEKMQ (reference sequence). The length of the CDR3 is 15 residues. The CDR3 loop reads CASSGSGRDQETQYF. CDR3 in DNA: TGTGCCAGCAGCGGGAGTGGACGCGACCAAGAGACCCAGTACTTC.

This sequence joins TRBV19 and TRBJ2-1; TRBD1 matches 12 bases. Germline-derived CDR1 and CDR2 are LNHDA and SQIVND (reference sequence). The CDR3 contains 15 residues. With V trimmed by 3 bases and J by 7 bases, 4 bases remained unmatched. CDR3 in amino acids: CASSIRDRGQNEQFF. In DNA form, the CDR3 reads TGTGCCAGTAGTATCCGGGACAGGGGGCAGAATGAGCAGTTCTTC. Full variable domain (outside the CDR3, taken from reference TRBV19 and TRBJ2-1): DGGITQSPKYLFRKEGQNVTLSCEQNLNHDAMYWYRQDPGQGLRLIYYSQIVNDFQKGDIAEGYSVSREKKESFPLTVTSAQKNPTAFYLCASSIRDRGQNEQFFGPGTRLTVL.

This chain links TRBV10-1 with TRBJ2-1; D may be TRBD1 (6 bases). The CDR3 runs 13 residues. V lost 2 bases to trimming and J lost 12 bases, with 14 bases between them. Germline V gene data show CDR1 as WNHNN and CDR2 as SYGVQD (reference sequence). The CDR3 region has the DNA TGCGCCAGCAGTGAGCAGGGGAAGAGAGCGCAGTTCTTC. This sequence encodes CASSEQGKRAQFF.

V usage is TRBV30 and J usage is TRBJ1-5; TRBD1 agrees at 7 bases. V lost 5 bases to trimming and J lost 3 bases; unmatched junction nucleotides: 4. From germline, CDR1 is GTSNPN and CDR2 SVGIG (reference sequence). The CDR3 totals 13 residues. For the CDR3, the DNA is TGTGCCTGGTCCGGGACAGTCAATCAGCCCCAGCATTTT. It yields the protein CAWSGTVNQPQHF.

V and J are TRBV9 and TRBJ1-2; D not certain. Germline V gives CDR1 SGDLS, CDR2 YYNGEE. This CDR3 has 12 amino acids. Trimming cost V 0 bases and J 8 bases, with 8 bases left between them. In nucleotides, the CDR3 is TGTGCCAGCAGCGTAGTAGGCGGCGGCTACACCTTC. Its protein product is CASSVVGGGYTF.

V is TRBV6-2 or TRBV6-3 and J is TRBJ2-4; 8 nucleotides match TRBD1. Germline assignment: CDR1 MNHEY and CDR2 SVGEGT. V trimming: 2 bases; J trimming: 0 bases; junction bases outside the gene matches: 15. The CDR3 sequence is 20 residues long. CDR3 in DNA: TGTGCCAGCAGTTACCACATTAGGACAGGGACTCTCCTAGCCAAAAACATTCAGTACTTC. It specifies CASSYHIRTGTLLAKNIQYF.